Each of the 5 T cell receptor beta chains below was sequenced from the same sample in a study of OX40 agonist ivuxolimab in advanced cancers. Sequencing was performed with immunoSEQ multiplex PCR; in TCRdb, only in-frame clones are kept and a portion is missing. The sample comprises roughly 58,000 clones, roughly 93% of which are singletons, and around 19% rests with the top ten. The sample was CD4+ or CD8+ T cells sorted from blood, taken in a trial of the OX40 agonist ivuxolimab. These receptors originate from an adult with an advanced solid tumor such as melanoma, head and neck, liver or kidney cancer.

This clone was seen just once. This chain uses TRBV19 with TRBJ1-5; D ambiguous. The V and J ends lost 2 bases and 3 bases respectively, with 8 bases between them. Looked up from germline, CDR1 is LNHDA and CDR2 is SQIVND (reference sequence). CDR3 length: 14 residues. The CDR3 region is CASSIMTHNQPQHF. As DNA, the CDR3 is TGTGCCAGTAGTATAATGACTCACAATCAGCCCCAGCATTTT.

The chain couples TRBV5-4 to TRBJ2-1; 8 bases are shared with TRBD1. V gave up 1 base and J gave up 10 bases; unmatched junction bases: 22. The CDR3 runs to 19 residues. Germline CDR1 is SGHNT and CDR2 is YYREEE (reference sequence). In DNA form, the CDR3 reads TGTGCCAGCAGCTTGTTTTCAAGGGACGACAGGGGCCCTTATCGGGAGCAGTTCTTC. It codes for CASSLFSRDDRGPYREQFF.

The V call is TRBV19, the J call TRBJ1-1; weak D call: TRBD1 (5 bases). The CDR3 sequence is 13 residues long. The germline CDR1 and CDR2 sequences are LNHDA and SQIVND (reference sequence). Trimming took 8 bases from V and 0 from J, leaving 10 bases between them. The CDR3 DNA reads TGTGCCAGTGCCGACAGAATGAACACTGAAGCTTTCTTT. It specifies CASADRMNTEAFF. Complete variable domain (other parts from reference TRBV19 and TRBJ1-1): DGGITQSPKYLFRKEGQNVTLSCEQNLNHDAMYWYRQDPGQGLRLIYYSQIVNDFQKGDIAEGYSVSREKKESFPLTVTSAQKNPTAFYLCASADRMNTEAFFGQGTRLTVV.

CDR3: CASSWGVGLARNTGELFF. In DNA, the CDR3 is TGTGCCAGTAGTTGGGGCGTAGGACTAGCGAGGAACACCGGGGAGCTGTTTTTT. V usage is TRBV19 and J usage is TRBJ2-2; 9 nucleotides agree with TRBD2. This CDR3 has 18 amino acids. Germline V gene sequence: CDR1 LNHDA, CDR2 SQIVND (reference sequence). V was clipped by 5 bases and J by 1 base; unmatched bases: 11.

The chain is built from TRBV5-6 and TRBJ1-5, with 10 bases lining up with TRBD1. Germline CDR1 reads SGHDT; CDR2 reads YYEEEE. This CDR3 contains 16 residues. With 2 bases clipped from V and 6 bases from J, the junction kept 8 bases outside the gene matches. The CDR3 sequence: CASSFTGTGVGQPQHF. CDR3 bases: TGTGCCAGCAGCTTTACTGGGACAGGGGTGGGTCAGCCCCAGCATTTT.